What follows is one TCR beta chain and its context. Its antigen is as yet unknown. This entry comes from a study of CD8 T cells in ankylosing spondylitis. Regarding the study as a whole: Made up of eight highly homologous variants, a TCR beta motif appeared characteristic of ankylosing spondylitis blood.

From the 5' RACE reads, TCRdb called clonotypes with MiXCR, one entry per CDR3 protein. The sample shows a few hundred thousand distinct CDR3 sequences, about 24% of them seen only once. Germline CDR1 and CDR2: MNHEY and SMNVEV (reference sequence). The junction had 17 bases not matched to a gene; V was cut back by 9 bases and J by 4 bases. CDR3 size: 16 residues. This TCR was sampled from a male donor with ankylosing spondylitis or in good health (not recorded which). The source material was blood, either unsorted or a sorted T cell fraction (not recorded which). The rearrangement uses TRBV27 and TRBJ2-7; TRBD2 agrees at 8 bases. The CDR3 sequence: CASSRAGVSGDYEQYF. CDR3 nucleotides: TGTGCCAGTAGTCGGGCAGGAGTTAGCGGGGATTACGAGCAGTACTTC.